This TCR beta chain was obtained from a study of blood T cell repertoires in COVID-19. Background on the study: Sites across the United States, Italy and Spain contributed samples from acute and convalescent COVID-19. In each case, the material was cDNA or gDNA derived from T cells, B-cell-depleted T cells, or PBMCs.

The Seattle patients, enrolled during active infection, were followed longitudinally. Source study methods: Cell counts per sample came from amplifying reference gene primers. The protocol was immunoSEQ multiplex PCR, while the TCRdb copy is restricted to in-frame clones and leaves out a portion. The V and J calls and the clone size are those of that table, but D and trimming were determined from the DNA. The sample shows a few hundred thousand clones, 70% to 90% of them seen only once. This CDR3 region has 14 residues. Germline CDR1 is MNHEY and CDR2 is SMNVEV (reference sequence). V lost 4 bases and J 4 bases, leaving 11 bases between the germline ends.

This TCR was sampled from a woman aged 55-70 years with COVID-19, enrolled during active disease. The rearrangement joins TRBV27 to TRBJ1-5; tentatively, D is TRBD1 (6 bases). Sequences were obtained from peripheral blood. The CDR3, as DNA: TGTGCCAGCAGTTATACAGGGCGAAATCAGCCCCAGCATTTT. Encoded protein: CASSYTGRNQPQHF.